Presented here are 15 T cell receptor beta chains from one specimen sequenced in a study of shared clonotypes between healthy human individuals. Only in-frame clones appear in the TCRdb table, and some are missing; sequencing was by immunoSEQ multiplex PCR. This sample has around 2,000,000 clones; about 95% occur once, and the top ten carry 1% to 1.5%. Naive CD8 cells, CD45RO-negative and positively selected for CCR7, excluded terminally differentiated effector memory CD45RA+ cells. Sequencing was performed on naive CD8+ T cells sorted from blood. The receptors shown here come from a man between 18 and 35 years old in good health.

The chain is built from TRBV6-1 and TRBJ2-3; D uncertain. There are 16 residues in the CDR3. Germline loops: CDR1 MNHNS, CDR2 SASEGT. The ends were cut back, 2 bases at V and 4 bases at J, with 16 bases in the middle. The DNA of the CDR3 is TGTGCCAGCAGTGAACATAGGGTCAGCCACCCAGATACGCAGTATTTT. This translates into CASSEHRVSHPDTQYF.

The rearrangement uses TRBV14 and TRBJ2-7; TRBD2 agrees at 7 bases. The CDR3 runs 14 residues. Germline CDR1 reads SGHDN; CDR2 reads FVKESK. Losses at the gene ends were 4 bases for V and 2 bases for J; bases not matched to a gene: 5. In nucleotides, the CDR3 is TGTGCCAGCAGCCCACTAGCGCAAACCTACGAGCAGTACTTC. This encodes CASSPLAQTYEQYF.

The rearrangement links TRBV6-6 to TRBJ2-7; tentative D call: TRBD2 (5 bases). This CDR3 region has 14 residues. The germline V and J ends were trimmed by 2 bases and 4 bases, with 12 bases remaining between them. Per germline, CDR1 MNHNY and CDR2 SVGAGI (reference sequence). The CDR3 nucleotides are TGTGCCAGCAGTTACCCCTCCCCGGGGTACGAGCAGTACTTC. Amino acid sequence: CASSYPSPGYEQYF.

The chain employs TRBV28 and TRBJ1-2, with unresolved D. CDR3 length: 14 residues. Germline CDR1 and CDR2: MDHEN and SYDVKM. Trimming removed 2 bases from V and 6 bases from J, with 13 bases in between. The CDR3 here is CASSLQRGWHGYTF. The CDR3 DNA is TGTGCCAGCAGTTTACAGCGGGGATGGCATGGCTACACCTTC.

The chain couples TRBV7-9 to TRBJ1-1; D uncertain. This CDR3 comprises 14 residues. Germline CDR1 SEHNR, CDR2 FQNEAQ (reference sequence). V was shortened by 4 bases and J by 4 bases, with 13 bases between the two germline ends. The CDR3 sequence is CASSSPIGGTEAFF. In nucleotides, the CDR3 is TGTGCCAGCAGCTCACCGATCGGCGGCACTGAAGCTTTCTTT.

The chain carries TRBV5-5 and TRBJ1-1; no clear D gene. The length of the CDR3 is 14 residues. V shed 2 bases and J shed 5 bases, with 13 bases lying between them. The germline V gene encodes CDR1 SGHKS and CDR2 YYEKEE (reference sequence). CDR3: CASSLSPMVTEAFF. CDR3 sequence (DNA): TGTGCCAGCAGCTTAAGTCCCATGGTGACTGAAGCTTTCTTT.

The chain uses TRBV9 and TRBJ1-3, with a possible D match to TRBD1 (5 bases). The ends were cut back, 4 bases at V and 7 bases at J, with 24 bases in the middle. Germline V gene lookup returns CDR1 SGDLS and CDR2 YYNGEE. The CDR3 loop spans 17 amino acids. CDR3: CASSPDRDSDRRNTIYF. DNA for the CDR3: TGTGCCAGCAGCCCCGACCGGGACTCCGACCGGAGGAACACCATATATTTT.

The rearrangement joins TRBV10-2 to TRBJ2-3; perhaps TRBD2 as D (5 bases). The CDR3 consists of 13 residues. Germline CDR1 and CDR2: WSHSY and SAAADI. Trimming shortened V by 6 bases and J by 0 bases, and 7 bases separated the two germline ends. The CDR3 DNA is TGCGCCAGCAGCACGGGAAGCACAGATACGCAGTATTTT. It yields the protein CASSTGSTDTQYF.

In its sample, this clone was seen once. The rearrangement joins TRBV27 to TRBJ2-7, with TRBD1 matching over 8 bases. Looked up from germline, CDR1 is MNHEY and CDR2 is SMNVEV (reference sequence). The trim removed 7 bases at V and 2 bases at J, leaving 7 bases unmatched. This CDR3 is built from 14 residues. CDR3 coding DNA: TGTGCCAGCACCTCAGGGGGCGTCCCCTACGAGCAGTACTTC. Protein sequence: CASTSGGVPYEQYF.

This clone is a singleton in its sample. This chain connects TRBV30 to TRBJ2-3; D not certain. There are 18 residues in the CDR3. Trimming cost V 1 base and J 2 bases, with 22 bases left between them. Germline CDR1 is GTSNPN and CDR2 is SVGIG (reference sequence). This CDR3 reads CAWSGNYGKAKDTDTQYF. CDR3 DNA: TGTGCCTGGAGTGGGAACTACGGAAAGGCAAAAGACACAGATACGCAGTATTTT.

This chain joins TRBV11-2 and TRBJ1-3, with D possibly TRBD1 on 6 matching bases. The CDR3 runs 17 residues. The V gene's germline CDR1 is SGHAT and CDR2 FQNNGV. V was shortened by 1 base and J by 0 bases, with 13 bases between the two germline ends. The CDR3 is CASSLVRGANSGNTIYF. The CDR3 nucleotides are TGTGCCAGCAGCTTAGTGCGGGGGGCCAACTCTGGAAACACCATATATTTT.

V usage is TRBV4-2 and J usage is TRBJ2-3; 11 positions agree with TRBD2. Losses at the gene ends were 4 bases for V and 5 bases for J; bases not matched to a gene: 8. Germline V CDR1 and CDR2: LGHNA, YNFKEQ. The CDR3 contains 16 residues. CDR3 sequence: CASSRELAGVQDTQYF. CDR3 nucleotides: TGTGCCAGCAGCCGAGAACTAGCGGGAGTACAAGATACGCAGTATTTT.

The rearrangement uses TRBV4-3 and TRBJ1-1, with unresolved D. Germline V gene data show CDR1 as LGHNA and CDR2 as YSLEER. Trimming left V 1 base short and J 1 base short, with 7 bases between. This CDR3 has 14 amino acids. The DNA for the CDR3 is TGCGCCAGCAGCCAAGTTCCGCCGAACACTGAAGCTTTCTTT. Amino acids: CASSQVPPNTEAFF.

The CDR3 sequence: CASSELLAATDQYF. The CDR3 DNA follows: TGTGCCAGCAGCGAGCTACTAGCGGCGACCGATCAGTACTTC. The V and J genes are TRBV13 and TRBJ2-5; TRBD2 matches 8 bases. This CDR3 contains 14 residues. The V segment lost 5 bases and the J segment 11 bases; nucleotides outside the gene matches: 13. Germline V gene lookup returns CDR1 PRHDT and CDR2 FYEKMQ (reference sequence).

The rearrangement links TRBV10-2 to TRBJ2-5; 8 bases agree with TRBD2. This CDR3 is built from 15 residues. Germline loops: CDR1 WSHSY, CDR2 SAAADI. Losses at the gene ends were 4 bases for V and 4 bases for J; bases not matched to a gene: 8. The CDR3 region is CASSGSGGPGETQYF. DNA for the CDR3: TGCGCCAGCAGTGGATCGGGAGGGCCGGGAGAGACCCAGTACTTC.